The 13 T cell receptor beta chains below were found in one sample sequenced in a study of blood T cell repertoires in COVID-19. The method was immunoSEQ multiplex PCR; TCRdb's version includes in-frame clones alone and lacks a portion of them. The sample records about 40,000 clones, approximately 80% being singletons. The sequenced sample consisted of peripheral blood. Source of these receptors: a woman aged 55-70 years with acute or convalescent COVID-19.

This chain connects TRBV28 to TRBJ1-1; D not resolved. Germline V CDR1 and CDR2: MDHEN, SYDVKM. There are 19 residues in the CDR3. Trimming removed 1 base from V and 0 bases from J, with 21 bases in between. CDR3 region: CASSLSGRVFGEMNTEAFF. The DNA of the CDR3 is TGTGCCAGCAGTTTATCCGGGCGGGTCTTCGGAGAGATGAACACTGAAGCTTTCTTT.

The J gene is TRBJ2-3, the V gene TRBV5-1; a possible D gene is TRBD2 (6 bases). CDR1 is SGHRS, CDR2 YFSETQ, per germline. V shed 4 bases and J shed 5 bases, with 23 bases lying between them. The CDR3 runs 17 residues. The CDR3: CASSPARYGAGGDTQYF. CDR3 sequence (DNA): TGCGCCAGCAGCCCCGCCCGCTACGGGGCCGGGGGAGATACGCAGTATTTT.

The chain is built from TRBV7-9 and TRBJ2-7; D not certain. Trimming removed 7 bases from V and 6 bases from J, with 10 bases in between. Germline V gene lookup returns CDR1 SEHNR and CDR2 FQNEAQ (reference sequence). The length of the CDR3 is 11 residues. The CDR3 is CASTSRREQYF. CDR3 nucleotide sequence: TGTGCCAGCACCTCCCGTCGCGAGCAGTACTTC.

The chain carries TRBV11-3 and TRBJ2-3; 7 bases line up with TRBD2. In germline, CDR1 is SGHNT, CDR2 YENEEA. This CDR3 spans 17 amino acids. J was trimmed by 0 bases and V by 5 bases; bases with no gene match: 11. The CDR3 sequence: CASSAGVDSGSTDTQYF. CDR3 DNA: TGTGCCAGCAGCGCAGGTGTGGATAGCGGGAGCACAGATACGCAGTATTTT.

This chain links TRBV19 with TRBJ2-5; 8 bases fit TRBD2. The CDR3 consists of 14 residues. Germline V gene data show CDR1 as LNHDA and CDR2 as SQIVND (reference sequence). V was pared by 10 bases and J by 5 bases, with 12 bases of the junction left unmatched. This CDR3 reads CATKERGRLETQYF. CDR3 in DNA: TGTGCCACAAAAGAGCGGGGGAGGCTGGAGACCCAGTACTTC. Together with reference TRBV19 and TRBJ2-5, the CDR3 gives the full variable domain: DGGITQSPKYLFRKEGQNVTLSCEQNLNHDAMYWYRQDPGQGLRLIYYSQIVNDFQKGDIAEGYSVSREKKESFPLTVTSAQKNPTAFYLCATKERGRLETQYFGPGTRLLVL.

The chain uses TRBV12-3 or TRBV12-4 and TRBJ1-3; TRBD1 is a possible D gene (6 bases). V was pared by 11 bases and J by 4 bases, with 12 bases between. This CDR3 is built from 12 residues. In DNA, the CDR3 is TGTGCCGCGGACAGTAAAGGAAACACCATATATTTT. Its translation is CAADSKGNTIYF.

V usage is TRBV5-1 and J usage is TRBJ1-2; 9 nucleotides line up with TRBD1. CDR1 is SGHRS, CDR2 YFSETQ, per germline. CDR3 length equals 15 residues. V was clipped by 3 bases and J by 6 bases; unmatched bases: 9. CDR3 sequence: CASSSGTGTGDGYTF. The CDR3 nucleotides read TGCGCCAGCAGCTCGGGGACAGGGACGGGTGATGGCTACACCTTC.

The V call is TRBV12-5, the J call TRBJ2-7; no firm D call. Trimming cost V 5 bases and J 6 bases, with 11 bases left between them. The CDR3 has 12 amino acids. Germline V gene data show CDR1 as LGHNT and CDR2 as FRNRAP. CDR3 residues: CASGRLASEQYF. The CDR3 region has the DNA TGTGCTAGTGGTCGACTGGCGTCCGAGCAGTACTTC.

The rearrangement links TRBV7-6 to TRBJ2-3, with 9 bases lining up with TRBD2. V lost 5 bases to trimming and J lost 1 base; unmatched junction nucleotides: 4. Looked up from germline, CDR1 is SGHVS and CDR2 is FNYEAQ. There are 15 residues in the CDR3. In DNA, the CDR3 is TGTGCCAGCAGCCCCCGACTAGCGGGCACAGATACGCAGTATTTT. This codes for CASSPRLAGTDTQYF.

The rearrangement links TRBV5-1 to TRBJ2-3; 8 bases fit TRBD2. The trim removed 0 bases at V and 6 bases at J, leaving 12 bases unmatched. The germline gives CDR1 SGHRS, CDR2 YFSETQ. The CDR3 has 17 amino acids. The chain's CDR3 is CASSLEKPGLGTDTQYF. Here the CDR3 DNA reads TGCGCCAGCAGCTTGGAGAAACCGGGACTAGGGACGGATACGCAGTATTTT.

This rearrangement joins TRBV5-4 to TRBJ2-1, with 10 bases fitting TRBD1. CDR1 is SGHNT and CDR2 is YYREEE in the germline V gene (reference sequence). The CDR3 covers 15 residues. J lost 7 bases, V lost 0 bases, and 4 bases had no gene match. The CDR3 DNA is TGTGCCAGCAGCTTGGAGGGACAGGGGAGGAATGAGCAGTTCTTC. It is translated as CASSLEGQGRNEQFF.

V and J are TRBV9 and TRBJ1-3; D might be TRBD1 (6 bases). The V gene's germline CDR1 is SGDLS and CDR2 YYNGEE. Between the trimmed V and J ends, which lost 0 bases and 5 bases, there was a span of 18 bases. The CDR3 loop spans 17 amino acids. This CDR3 is CASSVGYQGKVRNTIYF. DNA of the CDR3: TGTGCCAGCAGCGTAGGGTACCAGGGGAAAGTTAGAAACACCATATATTTT.

The chain is built from TRBV3-1 (or the pseudogene TRBV3-2) and TRBJ1-4, with 8 bases that match TRBD1. CDR3 size: 18 residues. J gave up 0 bases and V 5 bases, and 11 bases lay outside the gene matches. The germline V gene encodes CDR1 LGHDT and CDR2 YNNKEL (reference sequence). The CDR3 sequence is CASSSQPRGRTTNEKLFF. CDR3 in DNA: TGTGCCAGCAGCTCTCAACCCAGGGGGCGTACAACTAATGAAAAACTGTTTTTT.